This paragraph covers one T cell receptor (beta chain) sequence. The record originates from a study of control samples from healthy donors and cancer patients. Germline V gene data show CDR1 as ENHRY and CDR2 as SYGVKD. CDR3 length: 14 amino acids. V lost 6 bases, J lost 3 bases, and 3 bases stayed unmatched. The repertoire was sequenced with immunoSEQ multiplex PCR; TCRdb's copy has only in-frame clones and lacks some. The repertoire holds about 70,000 clones, with roughly 80% as singletons. Material for sequencing was PBMCs. This rearrangement joins TRBV10-3 to TRBJ2-5, with 11 bases lining up with TRBD2. The clonotype comes from a woman aged 45-59 years with lung cancer. The CDR3 spells CAIRKTSGEETQYF. The CDR3 DNA reads TGTGCCATCAGGAAGACTAGCGGGGAAGAGACCCAGTACTTC.